These 15 T cell receptor beta chains were all obtained from the same sample, sequenced in a study of cytomegalovirus exposure and HLA in healthy donors. TCRdb keeps only in-frame clones here, not all; method: immunoSEQ multiplex PCR. This sample has fewer than 120,000 clones, with roughly 90% found just once. Sequenced: PBMCs. These receptors originate from a woman in her twenties or thirties in good health and CMV-seropositive.

The DNA for the CDR3 is TGTGCCAGCAGTTTCTTGCAGGGCATCGGTGGCTACACCTTC. This codes for CASSFLQGIGGYTF. The rearrangement links TRBV27 to TRBJ1-2, with a tentative D call TRBD1 (5 bases). The CDR3 runs to 14 residues. Per germline, CDR1 MNHEY and CDR2 SMNVEV (reference sequence). The germline V and J ends were trimmed by 3 bases and 7 bases, with 15 bases remaining between them.

Here the CDR3 DNA reads TGTGCCACCAGCAGCGGAGCTAGCGGGGGGAGGGAGACCCAGTACTTC. This gives the protein CATSSGASGGRETQYF. The chain couples TRBV15 to TRBJ2-5, with 11 bases fitting TRBD2. V was pared by 3 bases and J by 5 bases, with 8 bases of the junction left unmatched. The germline CDR1 and CDR2 sequences are LNHNV and YYDKDF (reference sequence). This CDR3 comprises 16 residues.

J is TRBJ2-5 and V is TRBV18; no clear D. V shed 3 bases and J shed 5 bases, with 7 bases lying between them. The CDR3 consists of 12 residues. Per the germline V gene, CDR1 is KGHSH and CDR2 is LQKENI. The CDR3 bases are TGTGCCAGCTCACCGTCCTCGGAGACCCAGTACTTC. Translation: CASSPSSETQYF.

The rearrangement joins TRBV2 to TRBJ1-2; 7 bases match TRBD1. CDR3 length: 12 residues. Germline V gene data show CDR1 as SNHLY and CDR2 as FYNNEI. With 3 bases clipped from V and 5 bases from J, the junction kept 0 bases outside the gene matches. DNA of the CDR3: TGTGCCAGCAGTGACAGGGGGTATGGCTACACCTTC. Its translation is CASSDRGYGYTF.

V and J are TRBV4-2 and TRBJ1-1; tentative D call: TRBD1 (5 bases). CDR1 is LGHNA and CDR2 is YNFKEQ in the germline V gene. The V and J ends lost 5 bases and 1 base respectively, with 14 bases between them. The CDR3 is 15 amino acids. The DNA of the CDR3 is TGTGCCAGCAGCGAAGGGGTTGGGAGGAACACTGAAGCTTTCTTT. It is translated as CASSEGVGRNTEAFF.

The V gene is TRBV4-2, the J gene TRBJ1-1; D might be TRBD1 (6 bases). V was pared by 4 bases and J by 3 bases, with 18 bases between. This CDR3 comprises 16 residues. Germline-derived CDR1 and CDR2 are LGHNA and YNFKEQ. The CDR3 DNA follows: TGTGCCAGCAGCCCCCAGGTCAGGGCAGGGGACACTGAAGCTTTCTTT. It specifies CASSPQVRAGDTEAFF.

This rearrangement joins TRBV15 to TRBJ2-5; 10 bases fit TRBD2. CDR1 and CDR2 (germline): LNHNV, YYDKDF (reference sequence). J lost 2 bases, V lost 0 bases, and 3 bases had no gene match. The CDR3 has 16 amino acids. The CDR3 DNA follows: TGTGCCACCAGCAGAGATGATAGCGGGGGGCAAGAGACCCAGTACTTC. Translation gives CATSRDDSGGQETQYF. The full variable domain, completed using reference TRBV15 and TRBJ2-5, is DAMVIQNPRYQVTQFGKPVTLSCSQTLNHNVMYWYQQKSSQAPKLLFHYYDKDFNNEADTPDNFQSRRPNTSFCFLDIRSPGLGDTAMYLCATSRDDSGGQETQYFGPGTRLLVL.

This clone occurred once. The genes are TRBV6-1 and TRBJ2-7; 7 positions agree with TRBD1. V lost 2 bases to trimming and J lost 5 bases; unmatched junction nucleotides: 6. CDR3 size: 14 residues. In germline, CDR1 is MNHNS, CDR2 SASEGT. CDR3 nucleotide sequence: TGTGCCAGCAGTGAATACCAGGGGGATAACGAGCAGTACTTC. Translating gives CASSEYQGDNEQYF.

The chain couples TRBV29-1 to TRBJ2-1; 9 bases line up with TRBD1. Germline assignment: CDR1 SQVTM and CDR2 ANQGSEA. The V gene end was trimmed by 4 bases and the J gene end by 10 bases; junction bases not matched to a gene: 8. CDR3 length equals 13 residues. CDR3 amino acids: CSVVRTGVEEQFF. In DNA, the CDR3 is TGCAGCGTTGTGCGGACAGGGGTCGAGGAGCAGTTCTTC.

The CDR3 bases are TGTGCCAGCAGCCAGGGAGGGGAGACCCAGTACTTC. Its protein is CASSQGGETQYF. V and J are TRBV14 and TRBJ2-5; 7 nucleotides match TRBD2. The CDR3 spans 12 residues. V dropped 3 bases and J dropped 5; count of bases not matched to a gene: 0. The germline V gene encodes CDR1 SGHDN and CDR2 FVKESK.

J is TRBJ2-1 and V is TRBV11-3, with 11 bases lining up with TRBD1. Germline V gene sequence: CDR1 SGHNT, CDR2 YENEEA. Trimming cost V 5 bases and J 5 bases; bases outside gene matches: 5. The CDR3 loop spans 15 amino acids. This CDR3 is CASSQGQGAHNEQFF. CDR3 bases: TGTGCCAGCAGCCAAGGACAGGGGGCTCACAATGAGCAGTTCTTC.

The chain is built from TRBV5-6 and TRBJ1-4, with TRBD1 matching over 7 bases. Germline CDR1 SGHDT, CDR2 YYEEEE. V gave up 2 bases and J gave up 6 bases; unmatched junction bases: 1. The length of the CDR3 is 13 residues. The CDR3 nucleotides are TGTGCCAGCAGCTTAGACAGGGATGAAAAACTGTTTTTT. Its translation is CASSLDRDEKLFF.

The gene calls are TRBV7-6 and TRBJ1-5, with unresolved D. CDR3 length: 14 amino acids. V lost 1 base, J lost 3 bases, and 7 bases lay in between. CDR1 and CDR2 from the germline V gene are SGHVS and FNYEAQ. In DNA form, the CDR3 reads TGTGCCAGCAGCTTAGGCGGGTTCAATCAGCCCCAGCATTTT. It yields the protein CASSLGGFNQPQHF.

The gene calls are TRBV19 and TRBJ1-2, with a tentative D call TRBD1 (6 bases). The CDR3 loop spans 14 amino acids. V lost 2 bases and J lost 6, with 13 bases in between. Germline V gene data show CDR1 as LNHDA and CDR2 as SQIVND (reference sequence). CDR3 in amino acids: CASSILSGADGYTF. The CDR3 nucleotides read TGTGCCAGTAGTATATTGTCAGGGGCTGATGGCTACACCTTC.

This clone was seen more than once but under ten times. V is TRBV4-1 and J is TRBJ2-7, with D perhaps matching TRBD1 (5 bases). The CDR3 has 13 amino acids. Germline-derived CDR1 and CDR2 are MGHRA and YSYEKL. V was cut by 1 base and J by 3 bases, with 7 bases left in between. The CDR3 loop is CASSQVQGYEQYF. The CDR3 nucleotides read TGCGCCAGCAGCCAAGTTCAGGGCTACGAGCAGTACTTC.